The 19 T cell receptor beta chains below were found in one sample sequenced in a study of cytomegalovirus exposure and HLA in healthy donors. Researchers ran the PCR with 60 Vbeta and 13 Jbeta primers. The table came from immunoSEQ multiplex PCR; TCRdb's copy has only in-frame clones and leaves some out. The sample has approximately 150,000 clones, roughly 79% seen once. Sequencing was carried out using PBMCs. The receptor set was obtained from a woman between 18 and 29 years old in good health and CMV-seropositive.

The chain combines TRBV6-6 with TRBJ1-3; no clear D. V lost 2 bases, J lost 3 bases, and 8 bases lay in between. The CDR3 totals 14 residues. The V gene's germline CDR1 is MNHNY and CDR2 SVGAGI (reference sequence). In nucleotides, the CDR3 is TGTGCCAGCAGTTACCAGACTTTTGGAAACACCATATATTTT. Translating gives CASSYQTFGNTIYF.

The chain uses TRBV2 and TRBJ2-1; D gene uncertain. This CDR3 region has 13 residues. The germline V gene has CDR1 SNHLY and CDR2 FYNNEI. V was clipped by 5 bases and J by 12 bases, with 17 bases between them. The chain's CDR3 is CASSSLGAPRQFF. The CDR3 nucleotides are TGTGCCAGCAGTAGTCTGGGCGCCCCACGGCAGTTCTTC.

The rearrangement links TRBV5-1 to TRBJ2-5; D ambiguous. The ends were cut back, 1 base at V and 2 bases at J, with 9 bases in the middle. Germline-derived CDR1 and CDR2 are SGHRS and YFSETQ. CDR3 length equals 14 residues. The CDR3 loop reads CASSLNDMQETQYF. The CDR3 region has the DNA TGCGCCAGCAGCTTGAACGACATGCAAGAGACCCAGTACTTC.

This chain uses TRBV6-6 with TRBJ1-1; TRBD1 matches 7 bases. The ends lost 6 bases at V and 8 bases at J; junction bases unmatched: 3. Per germline, CDR1 MNHNY and CDR2 SVGAGI (reference sequence). This CDR3 has 11 residues. CDR3: CASRRDSEAFF. DNA of the CDR3: TGTGCCAGCAGGAGGGACAGCGAAGCTTTCTTT.

This clone was counted a single time. CDR3 in amino acids: CASTFAGSNTGELFF. CDR3 bases: TGTGCCAGCACTTTCGCGGGATCGAACACCGGGGAGCTGTTTTTT. The chain couples TRBV25-1 to TRBJ2-2; D may be TRBD2 (6 bases). CDR3 length: 15 residues. Germline loops: CDR1 MGHDK, CDR2 SYGVNS. V lost 7 bases, J lost 0 bases, and 12 bases lay in between.

This chain connects TRBV5-1 to TRBJ2-5; 8 bases are a match to TRBD2. Germline V gene lookup returns CDR1 SGHRS and CDR2 YFSETQ. This CDR3 has 14 residues. V was clipped by 4 bases and J by 2 bases; unmatched bases: 4. CDR3: CASSLPSGQETQYF. CDR3 DNA sequence: TGCGCCAGCAGCCTACCTAGCGGGCAAGAGACCCAGTACTTC.

The genes are TRBV6-6 and TRBJ2-7; D call uncertain. The V gene's germline CDR1 is MNHNY and CDR2 SVGAGI (reference sequence). V lost 0 bases, J lost 6 bases, and 12 bases lay in between. CDR3 length: 14 amino acids. In nucleotides, the CDR3 is TGTGCCAGCAGTTACTCGGGTTGGGCTGCCGAGCAGTACTTC. Its protein is CASSYSGWAAEQYF.

This clone occurred a few times. The chain employs TRBV5-5 and TRBJ2-7, with 8 nucleotides matching TRBD1. Germline loops: CDR1 SGHKS, CDR2 YYEKEE (reference sequence). There are 15 residues in the CDR3. V lost 3 bases, J lost 1 base, and 6 bases stayed unmatched. Here the CDR3 reads CASSSPGTGSYEQYF. The CDR3 DNA reads as TGTGCCAGCAGCTCCCCCGGGACAGGATCCTACGAGCAGTACTTC.

J is TRBJ1-5 and V is TRBV6-6; the D gene is possibly TRBD1 (5 bases). Trimming took 6 bases from V and 1 from J, leaving 13 bases between them. The CDR3 consists of 15 residues. CDR1 is MNHNY and CDR2 is SVGAGI in the germline V gene (reference sequence). The CDR3 nucleotides are TGTGCCAGCAGAAGGGGAGGGGAAAGCAATCAGCCCCAGCATTTT. It encodes CASRRGGESNQPQHF.

This rearrangement joins TRBV9 to TRBJ2-1; D gene unclear. The CDR3 extends over 15 amino acids. Germline values: CDR1 SGDLS, CDR2 YYNGEE. V lost 3 bases and J 0 bases, leaving 10 bases between the germline ends. The CDR3 DNA is TGTGCCAGCAGCGCCGCGCGGAGCTCCTACAATGAGCAGTTCTTC. Amino acids: CASSAARSSYNEQFF.

The chain uses TRBV2 and TRBJ2-7; 9 bases align to TRBD1. V shed 8 bases and J 4 bases; nucleotides not matched to a gene: 3. The CDR3 sequence is 12 residues long. Germline assignment: CDR1 SNHLY and CDR2 FYNNEI. The CDR3 sequence is CASRQGGYEQYF. CDR3 in DNA: TGTGCCAGCCGACAGGGGGGGTACGAGCAGTACTTC.

This chain joins TRBV11-2 and TRBJ1-1; D remains ambiguous. CDR1 and CDR2 (germline): SGHAT, FQNNGV. V lost 5 bases and J 4 bases, leaving 5 bases between the germline ends. The CDR3 totals 11 residues. CDR3 DNA: TGTGCCAGCAGCCGTATCACTGAAGCTTTCTTT. Its translation is CASSRITEAFF.

V gene TRBV4-3 combines with J gene TRBJ2-5; TRBD2 might be the D (6 bases). There are 16 residues in the CDR3. V shed 0 bases and J shed 1 base, with 12 bases lying between them. CDR1 and CDR2 from the germline V gene are LGHNA and YSLEER. CDR3 sequence (DNA): TGCGCCAGCAGCCAAGATCTTGGCGGGGTCCAAGAGACCCAGTACTTC. Encoded protein: CASSQDLGGVQETQYF.

The DNA of the CDR3 is TGTGCCAGCAGCTTAGAAGGGACAGTCGGAAACACCATATATTTT. This codes for CASSLEGTVGNTIYF. The chain is built from TRBV7-8 and TRBJ1-3; TRBD1 agrees at 7 bases. The CDR3 contains 15 residues. The germline V gene has CDR1 SGHVS and CDR2 FQNEAQ. The trim removed 1 base at V and 4 bases at J, leaving 4 bases unmatched.

The chain uses TRBV30 and TRBJ1-1; TRBD1 is a possible D gene (5 bases). The V end was cut by 2 bases, the J end by 2 bases, with 18 bases between. This CDR3 spans 16 amino acids. Per the germline V gene, CDR1 is GTSNPN and CDR2 is SVGIG (reference sequence). In nucleotides, the CDR3 is TGTGCCTGGAGTAAAGGGAACGGGGCGGGAAACACTGAAGCTTTCTTT. It encodes CAWSKGNGAGNTEAFF.

The rearrangement joins TRBV4-3 to TRBJ2-5; 8 nucleotides align to TRBD1. The junction had 5 bases not matched to a gene; V was cut back by 4 bases and J by 1 base. Per germline, CDR1 LGHNA and CDR2 YSLEER. The CDR3 extends over 15 amino acids. The CDR3 region has the DNA TGCGCCAGCAGCCCCCGACAGGGGCCCCAAGAGACCCAGTACTTC. It translates to CASSPRQGPQETQYF.

This chain uses TRBV6-1 with TRBJ1-2, with TRBD1 matching 9 bases. This CDR3 is 15 amino acids long. J was trimmed by 6 bases and V by 6 bases; bases with no gene match: 11. CDR1 MNHNS and CDR2 SASEGT come from the germline V gene. The CDR3 nucleotides are TGTGCCAGCAGAGTCCGGGACAGGGATGGAGATGGCTACACCTTC. Protein sequence: CASRVRDRDGDGYTF.

V gene TRBV7-6 combines with J gene TRBJ1-1; D gene unclear. Trimming left V 5 bases short and J 2 bases short, with 9 bases between. Germline V gives CDR1 SGHVS, CDR2 FNYEAQ. The CDR3 totals 13 residues. The CDR3 coding sequence is TGTGCCAGCAGCGCAACACAAAACACTGAAGCTTTCTTT. This encodes CASSATQNTEAFF.

The chain combines TRBV4-3 with TRBJ2-1, with D maybe TRBD2 (6 bases). This CDR3 has 20 amino acids. Germline loops: CDR1 LGHNA, CDR2 YSLEER. With 0 bases removed from V and 0 bases from J, the gap between germline ends came to 21 bases. CDR3 sequence: CASSQDHEFVEGSSYNEQFF. In nucleotides, the CDR3 is TGCGCCAGCAGCCAAGATCATGAATTTGTGGAGGGAAGCTCCTACAATGAGCAGTTCTTC.